The text below deals with one T cell receptor beta chain. What it binds is not known. Germline V CDR1 and CDR2: SGHTA, FQGNSA. CDR3 length: 18 amino acids. V was clipped by 2 bases and J by 1 base; unmatched bases: 10. These data come from a study of PD-1 blockade in classical Hodgkin lymphoma. Profiling relied on immunoSEQ multiplex PCR, and the TCRdb table lists in-frame clones only, not all of them. The table has around 21,000 clones, 65% to 80% seen once; the top ten hold more than 20%. Study observations and caveats: Baseline diversity was lower in partial responders and progressors than complete responders. CD4+ TCR diversity rose significantly by C4D1, and CD8+ TCR diversity did not.

The time point denotes: cycle 4 day 1 (C4D1), after more than five weeks of nivolumab. Exposure to brentuximab vedotin varied, and each patient had relapsed following autologous stem cell transplantation. The sequence was obtained from a human donor with classical Hodgkin lymphoma. The chain carries TRBV7-2 and TRBJ2-3; 9 bases line up with TRBD2. The input for sequencing was peripheral blood mononuclear cells (PBMCs), taken before the fourth cycle of nivolumab. CDR3 sequence: CASSLRGGAGFRTDTQYF. DNA for the CDR3: TGTGCCAGCAGCTTACGCGGGGGGGCCGGATTCCGCACAGATACGCAGTATTTT.